This TCR beta chain derives from a study of early T cells in non-severe SARS-CoV-2 infection. Study in general: Unsorted whole blood bulk RNA was sequenced, with unpaired chains.

V lost 4 bases and J lost 5; bases outside the gene matches: 20. This CDR3 is 18 amino acids long. Germline values: CDR1 SGHDN, CDR2 FVKESK. Individual cDNA molecules received unique molecular identifiers. MiXCR was run by TCRdb on the 5' RACE reads, yielding one entry per CDR3 protein. In the table there are 50,000 or so distinct CDR3 sequences, over 9.5% of which are singletons. As concerns this clonotype: Its target is unknown.

Study results and caveats: The matching step, a VDJdb search, favored anti-spike CD8 responses and missed private and CD4 specificities.

Material: whole blood. V and J are TRBV14 and TRBJ2-7; the match to TRBD1 covers 7 bases. This receptor was identified in an adult who was a healthcare worker with PCR-confirmed SARS-CoV-2 infection or an uninfected control (not recorded which). CDR3 protein: CASSRLPGTDRSRHEQYF. The CDR3 DNA reads TGTGCCAGCAGCCGACTCCCCGGGACAGATAGAAGCAGACACGAGCAGTACTTC.